This T cell receptor (beta chain) was recorded in a study of T cell responses to AZD1222 COVID-19 vaccine. Whole-study context: Pooled samples include second doses given at about 4 or 12 weeks.

With 0 bases clipped from V and 6 bases from J, the junction kept 8 bases outside the gene matches. The CDR3 has 16 residues. The germline gives CDR1 SGHNT, CDR2 YYREEE (reference sequence). Some clones are missing from TCRdb's copy, which holds only in-frame ones; the method was immunoSEQ multiplex PCR. The sample includes 85,000 to 130,000 clones, 75% to 90% of them seen just once. Sequencing used peripheral blood, obtained on day 0 of AZD1222 vaccination. The chain joins TRBV5-4 to TRBJ2-2; 7 nucleotides line up with TRBD1. This TCR derives from an adult in good health. In DNA form, the CDR3 reads TGTGCCAGCAGCTTGGCCCGGAACAGGGGTGCCGGGGAGCTGTTTTTT. Amino acid sequence: CASSLARNRGAGELFF.